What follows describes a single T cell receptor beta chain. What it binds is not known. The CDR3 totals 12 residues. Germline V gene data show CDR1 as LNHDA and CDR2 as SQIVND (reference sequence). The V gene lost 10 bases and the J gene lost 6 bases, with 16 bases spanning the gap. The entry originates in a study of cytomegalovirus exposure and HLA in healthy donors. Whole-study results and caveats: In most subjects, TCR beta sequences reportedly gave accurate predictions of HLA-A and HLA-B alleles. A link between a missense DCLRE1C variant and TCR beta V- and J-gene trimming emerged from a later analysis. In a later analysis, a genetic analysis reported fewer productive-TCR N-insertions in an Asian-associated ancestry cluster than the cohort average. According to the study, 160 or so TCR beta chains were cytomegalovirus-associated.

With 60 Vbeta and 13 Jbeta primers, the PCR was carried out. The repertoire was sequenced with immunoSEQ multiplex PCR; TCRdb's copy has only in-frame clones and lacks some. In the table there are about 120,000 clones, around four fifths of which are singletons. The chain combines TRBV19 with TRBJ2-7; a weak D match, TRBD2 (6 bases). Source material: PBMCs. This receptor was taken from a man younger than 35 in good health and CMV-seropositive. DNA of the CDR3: TGTGCCACCGACCGAGGAGCGGGCGAGCAGTACTTC. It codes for CATDRGAGEQYF.